This T cell receptor beta chain was identified in a study of shared clonotypes between healthy human individuals. V dropped 2 bases and J dropped 6 bases, with 15 bases sitting between them. The CDR3 has 14 amino acids. Germline CDR1 and CDR2: SGHRS and YFSETQ. Measured with immunoSEQ multiplex PCR; TCRdb has only the in-frame clones, and not every one. This table has around 1.1 million clones, about 80% appearing once. The chain carries TRBV5-1 and TRBJ2-7; D uncertain. Sequenced input: memory CD4+ T cells from PBMCs. Subset defined: CD45RA-negative fraction. The origin of this receptor is a man in his late teens or twenties in good health. Some clones in this sample may be carry-over from other donors' samples. The CDR3 sequence is CASSLERPRTEQYF. CDR3 nucleotides: TGCGCCAGCAGCTTAGAGAGGCCTCGCACCGAGCAGTACTTC.